This entry is about one TCR beta chain. Its specificity is not known. Other DNA sequences in this sample translate to the same CDR3. The data were produced by immunoSEQ multiplex PCR, yet TCRdb's version contains in-frame clones alone and is incomplete. The sample lists some 130,000 clones, approximately 85% occurring once. The record originates from a study of T cell responses to AZD1222 COVID-19 vaccine. Study-level results: A mostly white British donor set with more females was recruited, and clonal diversity was possibly underestimated. Seropositive status at baseline applied to only six AZD1222 recipients.

The V gene's germline CDR1 is MNHEY and CDR2 SVGAGI. Trimming removed 2 bases from V and 0 bases from J, with 4 bases in between. The CDR3 is 13 residues long. The sequence was collected from an adult in good health. The rearrangement uses TRBV6-5 and TRBJ1-2; D ambiguous. Sequenced here: peripheral blood, sampled on day 0 of AZD1222 vaccination. The CDR3 nucleotides are TGTGCCAGCAGTTACAGAGCTAACTATGGCTACACCTTC. This sequence encodes CASSYRANYGYTF.